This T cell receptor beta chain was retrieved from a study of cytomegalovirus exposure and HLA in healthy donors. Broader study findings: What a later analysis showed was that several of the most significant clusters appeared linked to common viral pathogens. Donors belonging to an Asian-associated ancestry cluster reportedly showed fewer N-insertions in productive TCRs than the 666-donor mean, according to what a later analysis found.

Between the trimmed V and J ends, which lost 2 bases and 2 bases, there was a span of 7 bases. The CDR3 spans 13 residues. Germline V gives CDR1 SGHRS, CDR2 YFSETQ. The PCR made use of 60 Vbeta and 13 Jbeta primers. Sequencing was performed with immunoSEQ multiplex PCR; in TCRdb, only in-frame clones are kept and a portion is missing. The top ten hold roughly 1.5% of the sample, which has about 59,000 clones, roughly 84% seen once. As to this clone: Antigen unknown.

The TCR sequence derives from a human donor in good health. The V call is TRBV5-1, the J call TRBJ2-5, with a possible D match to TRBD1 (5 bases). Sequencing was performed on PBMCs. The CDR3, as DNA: TGCGCCAGCAGCTTACAGGTTCAAGAGACCCAGTACTTC. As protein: CASSLQVQETQYF.